The clone carrying this T cell receptor beta chain has at least ten counts. 5'RACE template switching added a universal primer site and UMIs to TCR cDNA. TCRdb redid the calling of the 5' RACE reads with MiXCR, one entry per CDR3 protein. The profile shows about 53,000 distinct CDR3 sequences, 5.5% to 6% of them singletons. These data belong to a study of T cells after yellow fever vaccination. The CDR3 has 15 residues. J was trimmed by 4 bases and V by 0 bases; bases with no gene match: 5. Germline-derived CDR1 and CDR2 are LGHNA and YNFKEQ. The study's findings and limits: The secondary response was weaker but peaked faster, day 5 versus 15. FACS-sorted repertoires might harbor abundant contaminating clonotypes from the bulk population. CD4 and CD8 compartments shared a small share of clonotypes, likely from convergent recombination.

V usage is TRBV4-2 and J usage is TRBJ2-7, with 8 bases lining up with TRBD2. The sequences come from PBMCs, either bulk or a sorted T-cell subset (CD4+, CD8+, memory, or dextramer-sorted; not recorded which), collected on the day of the yellow fever booster vaccination. This sequence originates from a man aged 18 to 30 who received the YFV17D yellow fever vaccine. CDR3 residues: CASSQENAGGYEQYF. As DNA, the CDR3 is TGTGCCAGCAGCCAAGAGAACGCGGGGGGTTACGAGCAGTACTTC.